The 18 T cell receptor beta chains below come from one sample, sequenced in a study of blood T cell repertoires in COVID-19. Produced via immunoSEQ multiplex PCR; TCRdb's table is partial and in-frame only. The sample lists some 150,000 clones, 80% to 90% occurring once. Material: peripheral blood. The receptors shown here come from a woman aged 60-70 years with COVID-19, enrolled during active disease.

The chain couples TRBV2 to TRBJ1-6, with TRBD1 as a possible D gene (5 bases). Germline V gives CDR1 SNHLY, CDR2 FYNNEI. V was cut by 6 bases and J by 7 bases, with 13 bases left in between. This CDR3 is 14 amino acids long. CDR3 nucleotides: TGTGCCAGCAGAACGACAGCTGGAAATTCACCCCTCCACTTT. This gives the protein CASRTTAGNSPLHF.

V is TRBV5-1 and J is TRBJ2-5; D remains unclear. V lost 0 bases and J lost 5, with 11 bases in between. This CDR3 region has 14 residues. Germline V gene data show CDR1 as SGHRS and CDR2 as YFSETQ. DNA for the CDR3: TGCGCCAGCAGCTTGGTCGAGTTATGGGAGACCCAGTACTTC. It encodes CASSLVELWETQYF.

This chain joins TRBV19 and TRBJ2-1; D is unresolved. Germline-derived CDR1 and CDR2 are LNHDA and SQIVND (reference sequence). This CDR3 contains 12 residues. V lost 3 bases to trimming and J lost 8 bases, with 8 bases between them. The CDR3: CASSMPGYEQFF. CDR3 coding DNA: TGTGCCAGTAGTATGCCAGGCTATGAGCAGTTCTTC.

V usage is TRBV7-6 and J usage is TRBJ1-5, with D possibly matching TRBD1 (6 bases). With 2 bases removed from V and 1 base from J, the gap between germline ends came to 12 bases. Germline values: CDR1 SGHVS, CDR2 FNYEAQ. The CDR3 runs to 16 residues. The CDR3 DNA follows: TGTGCCAGCAGCTTAATGGGACATAAGAGCAATCAGCCCCAGCATTTT. As protein: CASSLMGHKSNQPQHF.

The CDR3 DNA reads as TGCGCCAGCAGCTTGGACCCGGGGGTAGGGACCCAGTACTTC. Protein: CASSLDPGVGTQYF. The chain combines TRBV5-1 with TRBJ2-5; perhaps TRBD2 as D (6 bases). The germline V and J ends were trimmed by 0 bases and 7 bases, with 13 bases remaining between them. The CDR3 loop spans 14 amino acids. Germline loops: CDR1 SGHRS, CDR2 YFSETQ.

The chain couples TRBV1 to TRBJ2-1; TRBD2, as called in the table, went unchecked against the DNA. TRBV1 is annotated as a pseudogene. The CDR3 spans 12 residues. The CDR3 DNA reads TGCACCAGCAGCCAAGATGGAGATGAGCAGTTCTTC. Protein sequence: CTSSQDGDEQFF.

The chain couples TRBV6-5 to TRBJ2-7; no reliable D call. Germline V gives CDR1 MNHEY, CDR2 SVGAGI. This CDR3 is built from 14 residues. Trimming removed 7 bases at V and 0 bases at J, with 13 bases between. CDR3 coding DNA: TGTGCCAGCATCGCTGACATATCCTCCTACGAGCAGTACTTC. This gives the protein CASIADISSYEQYF.

The chain employs TRBV9 and TRBJ1-1; D is possibly TRBD1 (5 bases). The CDR3 has 14 residues. Looked up from germline, CDR1 is SGDLS and CDR2 is YYNGEE. V was clipped by 4 bases and J by 5 bases, with 15 bases between them. The CDR3 loop is CASSLGHSGTEAFF. CDR3 sequence (DNA): TGTGCCAGCAGCTTAGGACATTCGGGGACTGAAGCTTTCTTT.

The chain joins TRBV4-1 to TRBJ2-3; 8 bases agree with TRBD1. This CDR3 has 17 amino acids. V shed 1 base, J shed 5 bases, and the junction held 11 bases outside the gene matches. Germline CDR1 and CDR2: MGHRA and YSYEKL. The CDR3 bases are TGCGCCAGCAGCCAAGCAACAATTCGAACAGGGGGAGATACGCAGTATTTT. This sequence encodes CASSQATIRTGGDTQYF.

The V and J genes are TRBV7-2 and TRBJ2-3; 7 bases align to TRBD2. CDR1 and CDR2 from the germline V gene are SGHTA and FQGNSA. The CDR3 runs 15 residues. After removal of 1 base from V and 2 bases from J, the junction contained 3 bases not matched to a gene. The CDR3 DNA follows: TGTGCCAGCAGCTTAGTAGGGGACTACACAGATACGCAGTATTTT. Its protein product is CASSLVGDYTDTQYF.

The CDR3, as DNA: TGTGCCAGCTCAACCGGGACAGGGGGCCATGGTAATGAAAAACTGTTTTTT. Translated, it gives CASSTGTGGHGNEKLFF. The V and J genes are TRBV18 and TRBJ1-4, with 12 nucleotides matching TRBD1. The CDR3 extends over 17 amino acids. The V gene end was trimmed by 5 bases and the J gene end by 4 bases; junction bases not matched to a gene: 8. The germline CDR1 and CDR2 sequences are KGHSH and LQKENI.

The chain uses TRBV6-5 and TRBJ2-3, with 14 nucleotides matching TRBD2. From germline, CDR1 is MNHEY and CDR2 SVGAGI. After removal of 4 bases from V and 3 bases from J, the junction contained 3 bases not matched to a gene. The CDR3 totals 16 residues. CDR3 in DNA: TGTGCCAGCAGTTGGACTAGCGGGGGGTCTACAGATACGCAGTATTTT. Translating gives CASSWTSGGSTDTQYF.

Here the CDR3 DNA reads TGCGCCAGCAGCCAGGGGGTACAGGGGGCTATTTACTATGGCTACACCTTC. Protein product: CASSQGVQGAIYYGYTF. The chain has TRBV4-1 and TRBJ1-2; TRBD1 matches at 9 bases. Germline CDR1 reads MGHRA; CDR2 reads YSYEKL. CDR3 size: 17 residues. V lost 3 bases and J lost 3; bases outside the gene matches: 11.

The chain has TRBV19 and TRBJ2-2, with 9 bases identical to TRBD1. Germline CDR1 reads LNHDA; CDR2 reads SQIVND (reference sequence). The V segment lost 1 base and the J segment 4 bases; nucleotides outside the gene matches: 4. The CDR3 totals 16 residues. CDR3 protein: CASSIAHRGPTGELFF. The CDR3 nucleotides are TGTGCCAGTAGTATAGCCCACAGGGGGCCCACCGGGGAGCTGTTTTTT.

The chain employs TRBV6-5 and TRBJ1-4; D might be TRBD1 (6 bases). V dropped 2 bases and J dropped 4 bases, with 14 bases sitting between them. The CDR3 consists of 16 residues. Germline V gene sequence: CDR1 MNHEY, CDR2 SVGAGI. The CDR3 protein is CASSYTQRGYNEKLFF. Here the CDR3 DNA reads TGTGCCAGCAGTTACACCCAGAGGGGGTATAATGAAAAACTGTTTTTT.

This chain uses TRBV15 with TRBJ1-5; D gene uncertain. The CDR3 runs 12 residues. Between the trimmed V and J ends, which lost 6 bases and 4 bases, there was a span of 7 bases. Germline V gene data show CDR1 as LNHNV and CDR2 as YYDKDF (reference sequence). CDR3 DNA sequence: TGTGCCACCAGGGAGGTGAATCAGCCCCAGCATTTT. Amino acids: CATREVNQPQHF.

This chain joins TRBV6-6 and TRBJ2-7; the match to TRBD1 covers 9 bases. V shed 10 bases and J 7 bases; nucleotides not matched to a gene: 11. This CDR3 is 13 amino acids long. CDR1 is MNHNY, CDR2 SVGAGI, per germline (reference sequence). The CDR3 DNA reads as TGTGCCATCAAGCCACAGGGGGCGGGGGAGCAGTACTTC. This encodes CAIKPQGAGEQYF.

The chain carries TRBV5-5 and TRBJ2-5, with D possibly being TRBD1 (6 bases). CDR1 and CDR2 from the germline V gene are SGHKS and YYEKEE (reference sequence). V shed 4 bases and J shed 5 bases, with 15 bases lying between them. This CDR3 contains 14 residues. CDR3 DNA sequence: TGTGCCAGCAGCCAAACAGGGTCGGGGGAGACCCAGTACTTC. As protein: CASSQTGSGETQYF.